What follows is one TCR beta chain and its context. The antigen remains undetermined. This CDR3 contains 17 residues. Trimming left V 2 bases short and J 6 bases short, with 20 bases between. The germline CDR1 and CDR2 sequences are MNHNS and SASEGT. This sample stems from a study of cytomegalovirus exposure and HLA in healthy donors. On the study more broadly: An early release of data contained 75 million to 90 million unique TCRs, which came from HLA-typed donors. Whole-study findings and limits: When a later analysis compared HLA-associated TCR beta chains with equally common others, the HLA-associated chains turned out to be more clonally expanded and to have lower generation probabilities.

Primers: 60 Vbeta forward and 13 Jbeta reverse. Per the original data handling: A later analysis tallied approximately 87 million unique TCR beta chains, approximately 10 million of them shared. The data were produced by immunoSEQ multiplex PCR, yet TCRdb's version contains in-frame clones alone and is incomplete. From that table come the V and J calls and clone size; the DNA was used to work out D and trimming. The table has 120,000 to 150,000 clones, roughly 88% seen once. The TCR comes from a woman aged 40 to 50 in good health and CMV-seronegative. The chain links TRBV6-1 to TRBJ2-1, with D perhaps TRBD2 (6 bases). The sample was PBMCs. The CDR3 DNA follows: TGTGCCAGCAGTGAATTTGCTGGGACGTCTAGCGCCAATGAGCAGTTCTTC. Its protein is CASSEFAGTSSANEQFF.